These 17 T cell receptor beta chains were all obtained from the same sample, sequenced in a study of T-cell reconstitution after alpha-beta-depleted transplantation in children. It was with unique molecular identifiers that the TCRbeta library was prepared. TCRdb passed the PCR reads through MiXCR, listing each CDR3 protein once. Of about 640,000 distinct CDR3 sequences listed, 10% to 15% are singletons. The sequences come from PBMCs, mostly from graft donor cells, collected 360 days after TCRalphabeta/CD19-depleted stem cell transplant. Every receptor here comes from a male patient between 10 and 17 years old who had a stem cell transplant for acute myeloid leukemia, so the T cells may come from the graft donor.

This rearrangement joins TRBV12-3 or TRBV12-4 to TRBJ2-7; 12 bases line up with TRBD2. This CDR3 contains 16 residues. Unmatched junction bases numbered 5, after V lost 5 bases and J lost 0 bases. The DNA for the CDR3 is TGTGCCAGCAGTATCGGACTAGCGGGGAGCTCCTACGAGCAGTACTTC. Translating gives CASSIGLAGSSYEQYF.

Ten or more counts support this clonotype. This sequence joins TRBV11-3 and TRBJ2-2; a weak D match, TRBD2 (6 bases). The CDR3 extends over 16 amino acids. V lost 1 base to trimming and J lost 0 bases, with 9 bases between them. Germline V gene lookup returns CDR1 SGHNT and CDR2 YENEEA. The CDR3 reads CASSLVLAANTGELFF. CDR3 nucleotide sequence: TGTGCCAGCAGCTTAGTACTAGCTGCGAACACCGGGGAGCTGTTTTTT.

In its sample, this clonotype was seen many times. The V gene is TRBV12-3 or TRBV12-4, the J gene TRBJ1-6, with D hard to call. This CDR3 contains 14 residues. The V end lost 6 bases, the J end lost 7 bases, and 13 bases lay between the germline ends. The CDR3, as DNA: TGTGCCAGCAGCCTACGACACGGAAATTCACCCCTCCACTTT. It is translated as CASSLRHGNSPLHF.

In this sample, this clonotype turned up many times. J is TRBJ2-2 and V is TRBV19, with 12 bases lining up with TRBD2. The J segment lost 6 bases and the V segment lost 3 bases, leaving 8 bases of the junction unmatched. The CDR3 extends over 17 amino acids. CDR1 LNHDA and CDR2 SQIVND come from the germline V gene (reference sequence). CDR3 DNA sequence: TGTGCCAGTAGTATCCCGCGACTAGCGGGAGATGCCGGGGAGCTGTTTTTT. This encodes CASSIPRLAGDAGELFF.

This clonotype was detected many times. This chain links TRBV29-1 with TRBJ2-5; a weak D match, TRBD2 (6 bases). CDR1 SQVTM and CDR2 ANQGSEA come from the germline V gene. Trimming removed 4 bases from V and 2 bases from J, with 14 bases in between. The CDR3 totals 14 residues. CDR3 sequence reads: CSVVFGSEQETQYF. CDR3 DNA: TGCAGCGTTGTTTTCGGGAGCGAACAAGAGACCCAGTACTTC.

This clonotype was counted between two and nine times. The rearrangement links TRBV4-2 to TRBJ2-5; 7 nucleotides agree with TRBD1. Trimming took 6 bases from V and 2 from J; bases not matched to a gene: 9. This CDR3 has 15 residues. CDR1 LGHNA and CDR2 YNFKEQ come from the germline V gene. The CDR3 loop is CASRGSDRVQETQYF. The DNA for the CDR3 is TGTGCCAGCAGGGGAAGCGACAGGGTTCAAGAGACCCAGTACTTC.

This clonotype was picked up many times. The chain carries TRBV5-4 and TRBJ2-7, with 9 bases identical to TRBD1. Trimming took 0 bases from V and 2 from J; bases not matched to a gene: 9. Germline V gene lookup returns CDR1 SGHNT and CDR2 YYREEE (reference sequence). This CDR3 comprises 17 residues. The chain's CDR3 is CASSLAPTGGLTYEQYF. DNA of the CDR3: TGTGCCAGCAGCTTGGCCCCAACAGGGGGCCTCACCTACGAGCAGTACTTC.

This clonotype appeared many times. The chain links TRBV29-1 to TRBJ2-5; D unresolved. V was clipped by 4 bases and J by 3 bases, with 9 bases between them. The CDR3 totals 12 residues. CDR1 and CDR2 from the germline V gene are SQVTM and ANQGSEA. The CDR3 is CSVGAGEETQYF. The CDR3, as DNA: TGCAGCGTTGGAGCTGGGGAAGAGACCCAGTACTTC. Complete variable domain (other parts from reference TRBV29-1 and TRBJ2-5): SAVISQKPSRDICQRGTSLTIQCQVDSQVTMMFWYRQQPGQSLTLIATANQGSEATYESGFVIDKFPISRPNLTFSTLTVSNMSPEDSSIYLCSVGAGEETQYFGPGTRLLVL.

In this sample, this clonotype turned up a few times. The chain couples TRBV7-2 to TRBJ2-1; possibly TRBD1 or TRBD2 for D (5 bases each). This CDR3 is built from 15 residues. The germline V gene encodes CDR1 SGHTA and CDR2 FQGNSA. V was trimmed by 1 base and J by 7 bases, leaving 14 bases between them. The CDR3 here is CASSLVRAGGNEQFF. The CDR3 coding sequence is TGTGCCAGCAGCTTAGTCAGGGCGGGTGGAAATGAGCAGTTCTTC.

This clonotype was recorded a few times. This rearrangement joins TRBV7-2 to TRBJ1-1; D is uncertain. The CDR3 has 15 residues. CDR1 and CDR2 (germline): SGHTA, FQGNSA. V was trimmed by 2 bases and J by 0 bases, leaving 10 bases between them. CDR3 nucleotides: TGTGCCAGCAGCTTATTCGGCGGCGTGAACACTGAAGCTTTCTTT. This gives the protein CASSLFGGVNTEAFF.

CDR3 residues: CASSLGQVDTEAFF. The CDR3, as DNA: TGTGCCAGCAGCCTTGGACAGGTTGACACTGAAGCTTTCTTT. The chain employs TRBV5-4 and TRBJ1-1; TRBD1 agrees at 7 bases. The germline V gene encodes CDR1 SGHNT and CDR2 YYREEE (reference sequence). The CDR3 is 14 amino acids. Germline trimming cut 4 bases from V and 3 bases from J; bases unmatched to any gene: 6.

This clonotype was seen many times. The chain joins TRBV15 to TRBJ2-3; D gene ambiguous. This CDR3 contains 14 residues. V lost 0 bases and J 1 base, leaving 5 bases between the germline ends. Per germline, CDR1 LNHNV and CDR2 YYDKDF (reference sequence). The CDR3 bases are TGTGCCACCAGCAGAGATTGGGGCACAGATACGCAGTATTTT. It codes for CATSRDWGTDTQYF. The full variable domain, its missing parts supplied by reference TRBV15 and TRBJ2-3, is DAMVIQNPRYQVTQFGKPVTLSCSQTLNHNVMYWYQQKSSQAPKLLFHYYDKDFNNEADTPDNFQSRRPNTSFCFLDIRSPGLGDTAMYLCATSRDWGTDTQYFGPGTRLTVL.

Ten or more counts support this clonotype. The genes are TRBV7-2 and TRBJ2-5, with 8 bases identical to TRBD2. Germline V gene sequence: CDR1 SGHTA, CDR2 FQGNSA. V lost 5 bases, J lost 7 bases, and 6 bases stayed unmatched. The CDR3 totals 13 residues. Here the CDR3 DNA reads TGTGCCAGCAGCGTTGGACTAGCAGGGACCCAGTACTTC. Translating it yields CASSVGLAGTQYF.

This clonotype was seen repeatedly, ten times or more. V gene TRBV6-2 or TRBV6-3 combines with J gene TRBJ2-1; 10 positions match TRBD2. The V gene end was trimmed by 0 bases and the J gene end by 3 bases; junction bases not matched to a gene: 5. The CDR3 length is 17 residues. Germline CDR1 and CDR2: MNHEY and SVGEGT. In DNA form, the CDR3 reads TGTGCCAGCAGTTACTCCCTTAGCGGGAGGTTCTACAATGAGCAGTTCTTC. This gives the protein CASSYSLSGRFYNEQFF.

This clonotype was recorded a few times. The DNA for the CDR3 is TGCGCCAGCAGCCAAGTCGCCCGAACCAGGGGCCCGTACAATGAGCAGTTCTTC. It translates to CASSQVARTRGPYNEQFF. The V call is TRBV4-3, the J call TRBJ2-1, with D possibly matching TRBD1 (6 bases). The CDR3 extends over 18 amino acids. Germline V gives CDR1 LGHNA, CDR2 YSLEER. V dropped 1 base and J dropped 4 bases, with 20 bases sitting between them.

This clonotype turned up a few times. The gene calls are TRBV18 and TRBJ2-1; 13 positions agree with TRBD2. Trimming took 4 bases from V and 10 from J; bases not matched to a gene: 10. Germline CDR1 is KGHSH and CDR2 is LQKENI. CDR3 length: 16 amino acids. The DNA of the CDR3 is TGTGCCAGCTCACGACTGGGACTAGCGGGAAGAGAAGAGCAGTTCTTC. It codes for CASSRLGLAGREEQFF.

The CDR3 sequence: CSAHSTSGRAPALYEQYF. The CDR3 DNA sequence: TGCAGTGCCCATAGTACTAGCGGGAGGGCCCCTGCTCTCTACGAGCAGTACTTC. The chain employs TRBV20-1 and TRBJ2-7; TRBD2 matches 13 bases. After removal of 6 bases from V and 3 bases from J, the junction contained 17 bases not matched to a gene. This CDR3 contains 18 residues. Germline V gene sequence: CDR1 DFQATT, CDR2 SNEGSKA (reference sequence).